This entry is about one TCR beta chain. The source of the sample is a study of blood T cell repertoires in COVID-19. Looking at the study overall: There were acute and convalescent COVID-19 samples, and they came from the United States, Italy and Spain. PBMCs, B-cell-depleted T cells, or T cells were the source of the cDNA or gDNA that made up the material.

Study members were between about 18 and 90 years old and lived in 24 US regions. Each recovered donor of Cohort 3 presented with two negative PCRs, clearance, or symptom resolution. CDR1 is SGHRS and CDR2 is YFSETQ in the germline V gene. The CDR3 consists of 15 residues. Trimming stripped 3 bases from V and 0 bases from J, with 10 bases between. Data came from immunoSEQ multiplex PCR; TCRdb stores just in-frame clones and leaves some out. The repertoire holds around 300,000 clones, with 85% as singletons. This receptor was taken from a woman aged 45 to 65 who had recovered from COVID-19. What was sequenced was PBMCs or T cells enriched from blood (not recorded which). This chain connects TRBV5-1 to TRBJ1-3; maybe TRBD1 (5 bases). The CDR3 DNA reads TGCGCCAGCAGCTCTACAGGACGCTCTGGAAACACCATATATTTT. Translated, it gives CASSSTGRSGNTIYF.